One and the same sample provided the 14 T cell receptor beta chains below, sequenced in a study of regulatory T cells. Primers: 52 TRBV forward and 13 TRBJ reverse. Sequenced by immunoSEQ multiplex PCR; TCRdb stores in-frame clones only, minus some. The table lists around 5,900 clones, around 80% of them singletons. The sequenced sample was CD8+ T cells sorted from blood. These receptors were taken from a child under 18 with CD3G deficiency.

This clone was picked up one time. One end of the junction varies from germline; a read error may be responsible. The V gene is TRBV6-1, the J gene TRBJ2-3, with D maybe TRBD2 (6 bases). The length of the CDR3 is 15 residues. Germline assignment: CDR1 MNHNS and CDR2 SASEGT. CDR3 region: CASSEALEGIGPLAF. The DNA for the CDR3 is TGTGCCAGCAGTGAAGCGCTGGAGGGGATAGGGCCTTTGGCATTT.

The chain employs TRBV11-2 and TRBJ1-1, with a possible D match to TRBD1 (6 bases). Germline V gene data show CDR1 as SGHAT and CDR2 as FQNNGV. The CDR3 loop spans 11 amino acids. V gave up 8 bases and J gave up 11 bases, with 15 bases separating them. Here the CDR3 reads CASSRGGPAFF. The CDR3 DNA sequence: TGTGCCAGCTCCCGGGGGGGGCCCGCTTTCTTT.

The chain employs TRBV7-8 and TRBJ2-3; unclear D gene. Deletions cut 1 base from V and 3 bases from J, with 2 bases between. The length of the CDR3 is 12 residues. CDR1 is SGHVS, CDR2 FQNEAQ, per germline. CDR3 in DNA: TGTGCCAGCAGCTTAGGGACAGATACGCAGTATTTT. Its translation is CASSLGTDTQYF.

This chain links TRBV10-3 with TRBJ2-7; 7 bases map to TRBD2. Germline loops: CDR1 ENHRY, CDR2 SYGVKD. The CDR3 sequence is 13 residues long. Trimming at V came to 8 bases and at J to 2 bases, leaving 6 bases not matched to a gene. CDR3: CAIGSGTPYEQYF. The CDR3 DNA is TGTGCCATCGGAAGCGGGACGCCCTACGAGCAGTACTTC.

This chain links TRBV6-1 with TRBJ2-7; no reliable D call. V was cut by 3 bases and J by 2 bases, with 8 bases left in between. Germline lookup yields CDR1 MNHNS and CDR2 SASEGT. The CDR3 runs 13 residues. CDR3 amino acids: CASSESVPYEQYF. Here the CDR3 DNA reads TGTGCCAGCAGTGAGTCCGTACCCTACGAGCAGTACTTC.

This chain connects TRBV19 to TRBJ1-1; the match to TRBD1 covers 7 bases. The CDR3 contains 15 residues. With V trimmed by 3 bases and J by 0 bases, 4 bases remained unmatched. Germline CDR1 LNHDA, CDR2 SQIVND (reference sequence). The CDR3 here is CASSIGGTVNTEAFF. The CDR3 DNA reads TGTGCCAGTAGTATCGGAGGGACAGTGAACACTGAAGCTTTCTTT.

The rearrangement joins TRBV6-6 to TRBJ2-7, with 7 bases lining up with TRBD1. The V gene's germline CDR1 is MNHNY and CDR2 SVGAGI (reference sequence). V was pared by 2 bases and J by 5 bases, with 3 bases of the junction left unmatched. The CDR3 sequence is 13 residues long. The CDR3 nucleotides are TGTGCCAGCAGTTACAGGGGGCACCACGAGCAGTACTTC. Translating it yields CASSYRGHHEQYF.

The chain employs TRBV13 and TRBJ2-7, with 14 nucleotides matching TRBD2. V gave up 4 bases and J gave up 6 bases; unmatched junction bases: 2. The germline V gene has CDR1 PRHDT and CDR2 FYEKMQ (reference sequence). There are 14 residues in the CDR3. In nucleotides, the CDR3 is TGTGCCAGCAGCTACGGGACTAGCGGGAGCGAGCAGTACTTC. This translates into CASSYGTSGSEQYF.

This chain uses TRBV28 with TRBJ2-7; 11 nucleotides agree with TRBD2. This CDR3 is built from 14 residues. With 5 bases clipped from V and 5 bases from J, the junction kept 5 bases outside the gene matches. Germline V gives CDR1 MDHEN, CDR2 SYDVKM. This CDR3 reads CASSKLAGVHEQYF. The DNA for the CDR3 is TGTGCCAGCAGTAAACTAGCGGGAGTCCACGAGCAGTACTTC.

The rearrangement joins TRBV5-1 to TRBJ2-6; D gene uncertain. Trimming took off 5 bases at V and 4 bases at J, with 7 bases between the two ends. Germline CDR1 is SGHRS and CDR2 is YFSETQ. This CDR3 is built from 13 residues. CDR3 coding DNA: TGCGCCAGCAGGGATGCAGGGGCCAACGTCCTGACTTTC. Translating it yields CASRDAGANVLTF.

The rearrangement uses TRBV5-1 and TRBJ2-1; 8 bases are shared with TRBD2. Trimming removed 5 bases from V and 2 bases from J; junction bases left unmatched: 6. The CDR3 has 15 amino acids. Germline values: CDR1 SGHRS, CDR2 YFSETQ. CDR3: CASSNGRAPYNEQFF. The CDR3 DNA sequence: TGCGCCAGCAGTAACGGGAGGGCCCCCTACAATGAGCAGTTCTTC.

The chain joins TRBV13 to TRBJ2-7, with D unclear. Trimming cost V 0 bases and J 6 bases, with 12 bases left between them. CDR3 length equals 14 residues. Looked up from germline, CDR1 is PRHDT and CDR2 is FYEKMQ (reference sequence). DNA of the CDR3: TGTGCCAGCAGCTTAGGGCGAAGTAGCTTCGAGCAGTACTTC. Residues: CASSLGRSSFEQYF.

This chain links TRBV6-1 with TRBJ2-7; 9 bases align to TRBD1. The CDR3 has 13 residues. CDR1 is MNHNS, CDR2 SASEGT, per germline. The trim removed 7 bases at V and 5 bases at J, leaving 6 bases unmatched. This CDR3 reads CASIGTGIHEQYF. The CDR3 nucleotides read TGTGCCAGCATTGGGACAGGGATCCACGAGCAGTACTTC.

The CDR3 sequence is CASSEARTGGPERYEQYF. CDR3 DNA: TGTGCCAGCAGTGAAGCGAGGACGGGAGGGCCGGAGCGGTACGAGCAGTACTTC. The V call is TRBV6-1, the J call TRBJ2-7, with 8 bases aligning to TRBD2. CDR3 size: 18 residues. After removal of 0 bases from V and 4 bases from J, the junction contained 14 bases not matched to a gene. The germline V gene has CDR1 MNHNS and CDR2 SASEGT.